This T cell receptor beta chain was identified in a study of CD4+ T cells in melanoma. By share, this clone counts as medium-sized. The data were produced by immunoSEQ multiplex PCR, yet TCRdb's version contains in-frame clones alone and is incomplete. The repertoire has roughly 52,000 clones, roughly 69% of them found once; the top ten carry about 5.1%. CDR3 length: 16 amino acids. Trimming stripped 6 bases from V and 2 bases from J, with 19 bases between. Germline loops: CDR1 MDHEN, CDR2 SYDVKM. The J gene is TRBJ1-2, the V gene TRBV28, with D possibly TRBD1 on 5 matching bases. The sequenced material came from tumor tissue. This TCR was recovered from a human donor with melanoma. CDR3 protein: CASRKLIGEQNYGYTF. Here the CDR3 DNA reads TGTGCCAGCAGGAAACTCATAGGGGAACAAAACTATGGCTACACCTTC.